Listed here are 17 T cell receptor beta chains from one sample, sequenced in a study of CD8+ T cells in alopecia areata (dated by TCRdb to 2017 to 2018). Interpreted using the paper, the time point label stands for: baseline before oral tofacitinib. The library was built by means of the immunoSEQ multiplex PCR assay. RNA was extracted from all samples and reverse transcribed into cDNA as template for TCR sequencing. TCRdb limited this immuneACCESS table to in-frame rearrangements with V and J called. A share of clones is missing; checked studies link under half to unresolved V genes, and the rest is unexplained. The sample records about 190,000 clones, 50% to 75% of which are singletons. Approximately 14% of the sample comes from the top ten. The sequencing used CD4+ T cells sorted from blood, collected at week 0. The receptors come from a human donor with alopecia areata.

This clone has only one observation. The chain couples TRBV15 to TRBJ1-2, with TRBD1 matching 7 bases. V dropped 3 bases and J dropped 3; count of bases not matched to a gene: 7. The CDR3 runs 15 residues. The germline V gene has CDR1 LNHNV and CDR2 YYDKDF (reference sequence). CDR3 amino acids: CATSRAEGGDYGYTF. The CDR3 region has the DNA TGTGCCACCAGCAGGGCTGAAGGGGGCGACTATGGCTACACCTTC.

The CDR3 DNA is TGTGCCAGCACTCCGGGGTACAGCACAGATACGCAGTATTTT. It specifies CASTPGYSTDTQYF. This rearrangement joins TRBV6-5 to TRBJ2-3; TRBD2 is a possible D gene (5 bases). Germline V gene sequence: CDR1 MNHEY, CDR2 SVGAGI. This CDR3 region has 14 residues. Deletions cut 7 bases from V and 0 bases from J, with 11 bases between.

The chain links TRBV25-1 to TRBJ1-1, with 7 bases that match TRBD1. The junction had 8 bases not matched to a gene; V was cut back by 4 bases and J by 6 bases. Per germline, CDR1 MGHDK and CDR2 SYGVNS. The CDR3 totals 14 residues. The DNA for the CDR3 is TGTGCCAGCAGTGCGACAGGGAGGATGGCTGAAGCTTTCTTT. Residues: CASSATGRMAEAFF.

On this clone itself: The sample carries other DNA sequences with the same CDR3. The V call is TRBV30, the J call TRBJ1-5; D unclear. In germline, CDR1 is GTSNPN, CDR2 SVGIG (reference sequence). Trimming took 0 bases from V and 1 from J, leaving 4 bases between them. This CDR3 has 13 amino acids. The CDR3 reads CAWSVSSNQPQHF. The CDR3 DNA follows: TGTGCCTGGAGTGTATCCAGCAATCAGCCCCAGCATTTT.

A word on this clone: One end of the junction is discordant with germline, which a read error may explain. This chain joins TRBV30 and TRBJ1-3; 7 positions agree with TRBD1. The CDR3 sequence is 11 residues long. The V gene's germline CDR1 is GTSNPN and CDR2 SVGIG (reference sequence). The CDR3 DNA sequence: TGTGCCCGGAGGACAGGTAGCACCATATATTTT. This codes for CARRTGSTIYF.

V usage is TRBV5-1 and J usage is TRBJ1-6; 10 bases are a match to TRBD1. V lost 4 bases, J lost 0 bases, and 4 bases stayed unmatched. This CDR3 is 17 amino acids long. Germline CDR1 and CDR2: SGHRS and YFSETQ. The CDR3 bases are TGCGCCAGCAGCGCGGGACAGGGGAGCTCCTATAATTCACCCCTCCACTTT. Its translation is CASSAGQGSSYNSPLHF.

CDR3 in DNA: TGCAGCGTCTCAGACAGCCATGATGGCTACACCTTC. As protein: CSVSDSHDGYTF. The chain carries TRBV29-1 and TRBJ1-2; D is possibly TRBD1 (5 bases). The length of the CDR3 is 12 residues. Per germline, CDR1 SQVTM and CDR2 ANQGSEA. The V end lost 6 bases, the J end lost 6 bases, and 14 bases lay between the germline ends.

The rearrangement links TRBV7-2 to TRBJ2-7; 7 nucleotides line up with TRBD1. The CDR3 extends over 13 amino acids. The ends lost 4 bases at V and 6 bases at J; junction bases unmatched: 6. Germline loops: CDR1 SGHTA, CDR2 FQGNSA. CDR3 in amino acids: CASSSGQQVEQYF. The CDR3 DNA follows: TGTGCCAGCAGCTCGGGACAGCAGGTCGAGCAGTACTTC.

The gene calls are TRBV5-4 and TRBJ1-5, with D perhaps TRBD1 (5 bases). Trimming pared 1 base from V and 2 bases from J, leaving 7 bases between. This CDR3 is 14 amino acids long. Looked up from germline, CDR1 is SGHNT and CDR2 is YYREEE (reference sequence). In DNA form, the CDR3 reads TGTGCCAGCAGCTTGCAGGGTGGCAATCAGCCCCAGCATTTT. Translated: CASSLQGGNQPQHF.

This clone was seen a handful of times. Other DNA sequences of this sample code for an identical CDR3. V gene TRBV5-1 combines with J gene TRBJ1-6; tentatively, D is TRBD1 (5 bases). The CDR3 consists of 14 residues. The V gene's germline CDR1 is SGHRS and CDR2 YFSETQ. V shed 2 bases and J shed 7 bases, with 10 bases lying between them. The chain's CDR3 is CASSLGEINSPLHF. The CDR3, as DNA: TGCGCCAGCAGCTTAGGGGAGATCAATTCACCCCTCCACTTT.

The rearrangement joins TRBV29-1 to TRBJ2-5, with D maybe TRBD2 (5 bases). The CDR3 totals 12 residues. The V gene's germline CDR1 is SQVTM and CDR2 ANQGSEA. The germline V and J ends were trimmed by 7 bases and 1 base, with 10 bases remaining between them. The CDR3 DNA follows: TGCAGCGCGAGGGATTTCCAAGAGACCCAGTACTTC. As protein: CSARDFQETQYF.

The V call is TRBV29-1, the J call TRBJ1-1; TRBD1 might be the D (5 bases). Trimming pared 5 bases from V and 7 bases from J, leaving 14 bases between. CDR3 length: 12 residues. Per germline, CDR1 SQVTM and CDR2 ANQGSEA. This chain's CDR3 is CSVSGHQLEAFF. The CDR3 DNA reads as TGCAGCGTTAGCGGACATCAACTTGAAGCTTTCTTT.

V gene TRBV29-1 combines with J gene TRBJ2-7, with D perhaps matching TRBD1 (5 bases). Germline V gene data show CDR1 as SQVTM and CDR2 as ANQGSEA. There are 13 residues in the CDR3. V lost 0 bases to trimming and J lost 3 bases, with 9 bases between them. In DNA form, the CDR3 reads TGCAGCGTTGAAGATGACAGCAGCTACGAGCAGTACTTC. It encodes CSVEDDSSYEQYF.

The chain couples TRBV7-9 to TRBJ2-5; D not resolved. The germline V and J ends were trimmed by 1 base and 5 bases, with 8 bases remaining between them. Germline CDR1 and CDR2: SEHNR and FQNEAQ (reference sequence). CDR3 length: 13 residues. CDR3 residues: CASSLGGLETQYF. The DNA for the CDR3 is TGTGCCAGCAGCTTAGGGGGTCTCGAGACCCAGTACTTC.

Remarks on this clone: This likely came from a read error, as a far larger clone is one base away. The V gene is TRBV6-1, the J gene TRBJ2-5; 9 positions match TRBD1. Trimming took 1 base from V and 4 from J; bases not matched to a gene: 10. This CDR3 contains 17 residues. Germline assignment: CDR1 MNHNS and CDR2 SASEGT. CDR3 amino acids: CASSEGGSDRGRETQYF. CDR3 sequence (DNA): TGTGCCAGCAGTGAAGGAGGGTCGGACAGGGGTCGAGAGACCCAGTACTTC.

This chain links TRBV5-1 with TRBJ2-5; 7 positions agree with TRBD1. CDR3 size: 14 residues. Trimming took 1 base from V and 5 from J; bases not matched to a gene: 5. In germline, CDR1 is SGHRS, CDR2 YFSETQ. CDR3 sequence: CASSLSPGGETQYF. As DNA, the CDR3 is TGCGCCAGCAGCTTGAGTCCAGGGGGTGAGACCCAGTACTTC.

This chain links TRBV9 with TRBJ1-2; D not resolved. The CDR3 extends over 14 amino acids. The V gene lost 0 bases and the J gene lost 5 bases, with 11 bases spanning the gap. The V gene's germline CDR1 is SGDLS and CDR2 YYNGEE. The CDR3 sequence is CASSVDDLGYGYTF. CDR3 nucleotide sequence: TGTGCCAGCAGCGTAGACGACCTTGGTTATGGCTACACCTTC.